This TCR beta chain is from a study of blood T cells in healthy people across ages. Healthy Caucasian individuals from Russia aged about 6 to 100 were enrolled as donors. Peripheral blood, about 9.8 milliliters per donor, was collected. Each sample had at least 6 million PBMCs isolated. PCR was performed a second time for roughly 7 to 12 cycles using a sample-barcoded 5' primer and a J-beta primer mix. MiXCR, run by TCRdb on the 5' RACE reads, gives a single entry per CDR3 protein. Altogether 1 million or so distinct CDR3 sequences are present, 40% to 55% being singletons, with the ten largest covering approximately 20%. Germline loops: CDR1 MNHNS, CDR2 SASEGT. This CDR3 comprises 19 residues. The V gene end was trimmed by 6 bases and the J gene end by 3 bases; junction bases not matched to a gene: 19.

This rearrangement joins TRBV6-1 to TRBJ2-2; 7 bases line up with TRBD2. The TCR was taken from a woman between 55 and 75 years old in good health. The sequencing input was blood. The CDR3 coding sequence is TGTGCCAGCAGAACGAGGGGAGGGAGCGGGCAGTTTGACACCGGGGAGCTGTTTTTT. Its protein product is CASRTRGGSGQFDTGELFF.